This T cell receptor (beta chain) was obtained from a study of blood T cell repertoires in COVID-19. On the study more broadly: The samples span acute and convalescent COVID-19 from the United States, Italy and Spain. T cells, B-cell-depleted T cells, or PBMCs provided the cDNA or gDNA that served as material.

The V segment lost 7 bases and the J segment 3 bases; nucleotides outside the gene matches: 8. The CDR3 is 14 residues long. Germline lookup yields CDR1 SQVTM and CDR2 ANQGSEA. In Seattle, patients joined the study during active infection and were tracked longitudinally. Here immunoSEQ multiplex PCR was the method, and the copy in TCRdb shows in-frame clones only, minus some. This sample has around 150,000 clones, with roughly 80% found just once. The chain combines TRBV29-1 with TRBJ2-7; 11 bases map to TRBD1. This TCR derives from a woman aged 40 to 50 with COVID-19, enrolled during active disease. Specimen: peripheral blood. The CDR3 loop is CSAGGDRGFYEQYF. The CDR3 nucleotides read TGCAGCGCCGGAGGGGACAGGGGGTTCTACGAGCAGTACTTC.